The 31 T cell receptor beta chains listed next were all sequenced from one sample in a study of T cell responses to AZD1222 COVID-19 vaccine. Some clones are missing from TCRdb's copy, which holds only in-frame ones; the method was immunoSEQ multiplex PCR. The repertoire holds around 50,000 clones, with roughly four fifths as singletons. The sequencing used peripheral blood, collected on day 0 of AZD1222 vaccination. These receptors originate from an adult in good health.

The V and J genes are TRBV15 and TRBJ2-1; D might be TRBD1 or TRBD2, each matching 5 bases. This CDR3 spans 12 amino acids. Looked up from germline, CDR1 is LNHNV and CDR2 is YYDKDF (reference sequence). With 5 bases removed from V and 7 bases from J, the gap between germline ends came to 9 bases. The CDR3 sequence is CATSGDGNEQFF. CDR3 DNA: TGTGCCACCAGCGGGGACGGGAATGAGCAGTTCTTC.

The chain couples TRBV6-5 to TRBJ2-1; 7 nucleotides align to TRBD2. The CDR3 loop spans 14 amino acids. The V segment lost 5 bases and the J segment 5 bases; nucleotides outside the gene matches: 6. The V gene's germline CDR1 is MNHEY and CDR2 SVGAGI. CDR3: CASSISGTNNEQFF. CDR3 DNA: TGTGCCAGCAGTATCTCGGGGACTAACAATGAGCAGTTCTTC.

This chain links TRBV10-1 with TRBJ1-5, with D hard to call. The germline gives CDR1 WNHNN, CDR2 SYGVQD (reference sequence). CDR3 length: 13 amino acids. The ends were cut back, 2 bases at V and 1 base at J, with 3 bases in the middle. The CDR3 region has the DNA TGCGCCAGCAGTGAGCGGAGCAATCAGCCCCAGCATTTT. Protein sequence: CASSERSNQPQHF.

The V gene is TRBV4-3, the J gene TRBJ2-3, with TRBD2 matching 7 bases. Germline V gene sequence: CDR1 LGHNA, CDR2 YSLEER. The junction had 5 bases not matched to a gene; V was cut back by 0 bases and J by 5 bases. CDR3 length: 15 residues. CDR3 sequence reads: CASSQDGLGGDTQYF. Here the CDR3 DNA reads TGCGCCAGCAGCCAAGACGGACTAGGAGGAGATACGCAGTATTTT.

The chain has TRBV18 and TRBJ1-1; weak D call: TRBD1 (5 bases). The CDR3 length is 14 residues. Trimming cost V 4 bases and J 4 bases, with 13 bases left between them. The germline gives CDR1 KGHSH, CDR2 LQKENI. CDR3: CASSRAARATEAFF. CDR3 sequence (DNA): TGTGCCAGCTCACGGGCCGCCAGGGCCACTGAAGCTTTCTTT.

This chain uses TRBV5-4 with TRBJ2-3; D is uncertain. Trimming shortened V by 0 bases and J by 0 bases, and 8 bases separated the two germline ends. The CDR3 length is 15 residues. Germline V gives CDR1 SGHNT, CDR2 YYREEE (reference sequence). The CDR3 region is CASSLEAYSTDTQYF. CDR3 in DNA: TGTGCCAGCAGCTTGGAGGCTTATAGCACAGATACGCAGTATTTT.

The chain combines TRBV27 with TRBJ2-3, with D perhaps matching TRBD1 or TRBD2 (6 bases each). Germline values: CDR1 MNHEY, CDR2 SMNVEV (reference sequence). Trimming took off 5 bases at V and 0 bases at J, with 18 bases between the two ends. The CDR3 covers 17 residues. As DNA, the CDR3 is TGTGCCAGCAGTCCCCGGTACCCGGGGGCTAGCACAGATACGCAGTATTTT. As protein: CASSPRYPGASTDTQYF.

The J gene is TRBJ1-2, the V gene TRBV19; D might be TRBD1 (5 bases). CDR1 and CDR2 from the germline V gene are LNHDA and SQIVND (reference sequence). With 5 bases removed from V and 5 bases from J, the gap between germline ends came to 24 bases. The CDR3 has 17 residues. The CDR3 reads CASSPRGGGGTSYGYTF. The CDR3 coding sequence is TGTGCCAGTAGTCCCCGGGGTGGAGGCGGGACTTCTTATGGCTACACCTTC.

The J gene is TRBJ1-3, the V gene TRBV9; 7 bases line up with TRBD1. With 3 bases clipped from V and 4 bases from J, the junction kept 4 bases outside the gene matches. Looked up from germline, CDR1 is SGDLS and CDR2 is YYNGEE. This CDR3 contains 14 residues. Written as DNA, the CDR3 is TGTGCCAGCAGCGCGCGGGACAGCGGAAACACCATATATTTT. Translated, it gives CASSARDSGNTIYF.

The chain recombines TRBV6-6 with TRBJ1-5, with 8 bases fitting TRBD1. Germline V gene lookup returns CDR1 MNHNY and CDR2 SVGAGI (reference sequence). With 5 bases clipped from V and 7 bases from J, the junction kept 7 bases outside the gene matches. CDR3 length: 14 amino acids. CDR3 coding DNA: TGTGCCAGCAGTCCAGGGGGCCAGGGGCAGCCCCAGCATTTT. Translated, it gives CASSPGGQGQPQHF.

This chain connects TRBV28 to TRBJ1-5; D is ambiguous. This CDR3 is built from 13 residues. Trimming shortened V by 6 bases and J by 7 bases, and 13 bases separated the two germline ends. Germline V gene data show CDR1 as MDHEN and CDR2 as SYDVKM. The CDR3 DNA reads TGTGCCAGCAGCCTTACTGGGGTCCAGCCCCAGCATTTT. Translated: CASSLTGVQPQHF.

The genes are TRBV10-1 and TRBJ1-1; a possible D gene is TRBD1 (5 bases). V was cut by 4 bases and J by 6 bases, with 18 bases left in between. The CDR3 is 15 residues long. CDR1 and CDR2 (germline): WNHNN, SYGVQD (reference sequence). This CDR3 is CASSGFQGRKSEAFF. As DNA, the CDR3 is TGCGCCAGCAGTGGTTTCCAGGGAAGGAAGTCTGAAGCTTTCTTT.

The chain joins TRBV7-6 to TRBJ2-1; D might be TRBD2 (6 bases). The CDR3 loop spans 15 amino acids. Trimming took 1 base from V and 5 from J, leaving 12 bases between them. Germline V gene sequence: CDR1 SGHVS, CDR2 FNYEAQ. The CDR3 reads CASSLVSRGDNEQFF. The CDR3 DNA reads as TGTGCCAGCAGCTTAGTATCGCGGGGCGACAATGAGCAGTTCTTC.

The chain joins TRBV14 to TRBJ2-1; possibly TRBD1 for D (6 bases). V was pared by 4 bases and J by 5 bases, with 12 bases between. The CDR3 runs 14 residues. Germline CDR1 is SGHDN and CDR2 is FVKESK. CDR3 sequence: CASSPQTGNNEQFF. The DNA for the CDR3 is TGTGCCAGCAGCCCTCAGACAGGAAACAATGAGCAGTTCTTC. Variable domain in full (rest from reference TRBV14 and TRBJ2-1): EAGVTQFPSHSVIEKGQTVTLRCDPISGHDNLYWYRRVMGKEIKFLLHFVKESKQDESGMPNNRFLAERTGGTYSTLKVQPAELEDSGVYFCASSPQTGNNEQFFGPGTRLTVL.

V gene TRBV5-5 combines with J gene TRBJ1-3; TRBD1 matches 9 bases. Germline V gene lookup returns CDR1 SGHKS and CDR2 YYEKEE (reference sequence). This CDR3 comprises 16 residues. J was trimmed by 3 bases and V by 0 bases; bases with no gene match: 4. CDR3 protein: CASSLGGTGLGNTIYF. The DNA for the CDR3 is TGTGCCAGCAGCTTGGGCGGGACAGGGCTTGGAAACACCATATATTTT.

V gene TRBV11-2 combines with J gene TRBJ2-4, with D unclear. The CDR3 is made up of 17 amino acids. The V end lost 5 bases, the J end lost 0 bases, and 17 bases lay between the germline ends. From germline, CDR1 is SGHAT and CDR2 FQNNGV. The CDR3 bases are TGTGCCAGCAGCATCCGACGGAATCTCCTAGCCAAAAACATTCAGTACTTC. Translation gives CASSIRRNLLAKNIQYF.

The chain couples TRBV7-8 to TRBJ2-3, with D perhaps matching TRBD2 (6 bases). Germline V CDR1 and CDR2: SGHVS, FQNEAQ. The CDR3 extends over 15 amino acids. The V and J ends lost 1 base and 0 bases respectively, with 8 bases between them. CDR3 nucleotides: TGTGCCAGCAGCTTAGACGGGAGCAGCACAGATACGCAGTATTTT. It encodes CASSLDGSSTDTQYF.

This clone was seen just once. The CDR3: CASSQVDGGLGYTF. The CDR3 DNA follows: TGTGCCAGCAGCCAAGTCGACGGGGGGTTAGGCTACACCTTC. The chain joins TRBV14 to TRBJ1-2, with a possible D match to TRBD1 (5 bases). CDR3 length: 14 residues. V lost 1 base and J 8 bases, leaving 14 bases between the germline ends. From germline, CDR1 is SGHDN and CDR2 FVKESK.

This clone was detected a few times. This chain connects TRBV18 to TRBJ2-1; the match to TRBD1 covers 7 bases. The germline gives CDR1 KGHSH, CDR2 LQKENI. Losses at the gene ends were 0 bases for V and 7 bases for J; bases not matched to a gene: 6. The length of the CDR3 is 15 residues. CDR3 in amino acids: CASSPPGQSSNEQFF. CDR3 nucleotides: TGTGCCAGCTCACCACCGGGACAGTCGTCTAATGAGCAGTTCTTC.

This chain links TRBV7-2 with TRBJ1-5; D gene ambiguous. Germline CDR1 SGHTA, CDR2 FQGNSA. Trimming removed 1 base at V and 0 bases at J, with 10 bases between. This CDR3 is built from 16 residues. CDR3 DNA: TGTGCCAGCAGCTTAGTCGGGTGGGGTAGCAATCAGCCCCAGCATTTT. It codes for CASSLVGWGSNQPQHF.

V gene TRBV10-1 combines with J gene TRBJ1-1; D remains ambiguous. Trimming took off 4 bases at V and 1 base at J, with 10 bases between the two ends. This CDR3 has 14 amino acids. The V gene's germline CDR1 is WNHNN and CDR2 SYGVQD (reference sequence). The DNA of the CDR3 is TGCGCCAGCAGTGCGACGGGCGGGAACACTGAAGCTTTCTTT. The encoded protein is CASSATGGNTEAFF.

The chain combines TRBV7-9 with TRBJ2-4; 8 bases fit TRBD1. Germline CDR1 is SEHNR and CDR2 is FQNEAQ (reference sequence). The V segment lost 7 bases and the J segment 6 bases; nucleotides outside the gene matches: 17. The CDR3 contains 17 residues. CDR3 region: CASTRNGTGLKLNIQYF. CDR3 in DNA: TGTGCCAGCACTCGAAATGGGACAGGACTCAAATTAAACATTCAGTACTTC. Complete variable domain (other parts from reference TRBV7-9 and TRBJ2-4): DTGVSQNPRHKITKRGQNVTFRCDPISEHNRLYWYRQTLGQGPEFLTYFQNEAQLEKSRLLSDRFSAERPKGSFSTLEIQRTEQGDSAMYLCASTRNGTGLKLNIQYFGAGTRLSVL.

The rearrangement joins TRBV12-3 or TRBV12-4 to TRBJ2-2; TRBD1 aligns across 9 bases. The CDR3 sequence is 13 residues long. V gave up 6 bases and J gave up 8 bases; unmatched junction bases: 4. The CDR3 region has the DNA TGTGCCAGCAGGGGACAGGGAGCAGGGGAGCTGTTTTTT. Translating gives CASRGQGAGELFF.

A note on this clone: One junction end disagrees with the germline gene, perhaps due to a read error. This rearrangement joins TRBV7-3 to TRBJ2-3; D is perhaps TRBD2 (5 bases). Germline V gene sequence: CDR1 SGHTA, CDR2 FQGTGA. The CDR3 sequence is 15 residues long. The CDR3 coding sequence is TGTGCCAGCAGCCTAACTAGGGTTCCCACAGATACGCAGTATTTT. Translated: CASSLTRVPTDTQYF.

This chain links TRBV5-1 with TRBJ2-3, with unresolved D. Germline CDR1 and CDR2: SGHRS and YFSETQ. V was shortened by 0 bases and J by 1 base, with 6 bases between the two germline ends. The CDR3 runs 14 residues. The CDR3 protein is CASSLVRGTDTQYF. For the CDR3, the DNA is TGCGCCAGCAGCTTGGTTAGGGGCACAGATACGCAGTATTTT.

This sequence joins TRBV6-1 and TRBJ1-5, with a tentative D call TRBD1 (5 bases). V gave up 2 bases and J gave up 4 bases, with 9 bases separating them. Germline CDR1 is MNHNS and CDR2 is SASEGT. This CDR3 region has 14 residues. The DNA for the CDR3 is TGTGCCAGCAGTGAATACTGGGGGAATCAGCCCCAGCATTTT. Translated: CASSEYWGNQPQHF.

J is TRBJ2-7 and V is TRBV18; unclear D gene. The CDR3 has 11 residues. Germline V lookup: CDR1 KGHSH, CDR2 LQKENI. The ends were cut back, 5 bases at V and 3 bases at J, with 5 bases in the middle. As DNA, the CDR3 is TGTGCCAGCTCAACCGGCTACGAGCAGTACTTC. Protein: CASSTGYEQYF.

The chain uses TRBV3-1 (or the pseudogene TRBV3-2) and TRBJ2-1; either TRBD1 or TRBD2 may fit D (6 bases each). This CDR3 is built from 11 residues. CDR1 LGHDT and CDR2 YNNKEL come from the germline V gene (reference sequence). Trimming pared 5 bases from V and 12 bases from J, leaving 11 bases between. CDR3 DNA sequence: TGTGCCAGCAGCGCTCGGGGGCCGCAGTTCTTC. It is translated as CASSARGPQFF.

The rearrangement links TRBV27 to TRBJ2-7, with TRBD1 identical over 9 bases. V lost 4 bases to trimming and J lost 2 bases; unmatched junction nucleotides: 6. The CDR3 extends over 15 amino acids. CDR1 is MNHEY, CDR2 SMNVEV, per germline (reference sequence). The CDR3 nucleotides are TGTGCCAGCAGTTCATCGGGACAGGGTGCCTACGAGCAGTACTTC. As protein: CASSSSGQGAYEQYF.

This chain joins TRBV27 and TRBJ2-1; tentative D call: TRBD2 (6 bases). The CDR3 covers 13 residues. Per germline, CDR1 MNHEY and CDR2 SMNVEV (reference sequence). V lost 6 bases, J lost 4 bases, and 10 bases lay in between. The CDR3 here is CASRIAGYNEQFF. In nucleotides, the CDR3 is TGTGCCAGCAGGATTGCGGGGTACAATGAGCAGTTCTTC.

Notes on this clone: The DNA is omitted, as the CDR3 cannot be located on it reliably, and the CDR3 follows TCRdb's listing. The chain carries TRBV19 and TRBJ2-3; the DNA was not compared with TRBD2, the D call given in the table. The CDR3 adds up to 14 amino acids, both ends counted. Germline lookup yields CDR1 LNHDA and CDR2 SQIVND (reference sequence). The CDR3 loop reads CASTSGGPPDTQYF.